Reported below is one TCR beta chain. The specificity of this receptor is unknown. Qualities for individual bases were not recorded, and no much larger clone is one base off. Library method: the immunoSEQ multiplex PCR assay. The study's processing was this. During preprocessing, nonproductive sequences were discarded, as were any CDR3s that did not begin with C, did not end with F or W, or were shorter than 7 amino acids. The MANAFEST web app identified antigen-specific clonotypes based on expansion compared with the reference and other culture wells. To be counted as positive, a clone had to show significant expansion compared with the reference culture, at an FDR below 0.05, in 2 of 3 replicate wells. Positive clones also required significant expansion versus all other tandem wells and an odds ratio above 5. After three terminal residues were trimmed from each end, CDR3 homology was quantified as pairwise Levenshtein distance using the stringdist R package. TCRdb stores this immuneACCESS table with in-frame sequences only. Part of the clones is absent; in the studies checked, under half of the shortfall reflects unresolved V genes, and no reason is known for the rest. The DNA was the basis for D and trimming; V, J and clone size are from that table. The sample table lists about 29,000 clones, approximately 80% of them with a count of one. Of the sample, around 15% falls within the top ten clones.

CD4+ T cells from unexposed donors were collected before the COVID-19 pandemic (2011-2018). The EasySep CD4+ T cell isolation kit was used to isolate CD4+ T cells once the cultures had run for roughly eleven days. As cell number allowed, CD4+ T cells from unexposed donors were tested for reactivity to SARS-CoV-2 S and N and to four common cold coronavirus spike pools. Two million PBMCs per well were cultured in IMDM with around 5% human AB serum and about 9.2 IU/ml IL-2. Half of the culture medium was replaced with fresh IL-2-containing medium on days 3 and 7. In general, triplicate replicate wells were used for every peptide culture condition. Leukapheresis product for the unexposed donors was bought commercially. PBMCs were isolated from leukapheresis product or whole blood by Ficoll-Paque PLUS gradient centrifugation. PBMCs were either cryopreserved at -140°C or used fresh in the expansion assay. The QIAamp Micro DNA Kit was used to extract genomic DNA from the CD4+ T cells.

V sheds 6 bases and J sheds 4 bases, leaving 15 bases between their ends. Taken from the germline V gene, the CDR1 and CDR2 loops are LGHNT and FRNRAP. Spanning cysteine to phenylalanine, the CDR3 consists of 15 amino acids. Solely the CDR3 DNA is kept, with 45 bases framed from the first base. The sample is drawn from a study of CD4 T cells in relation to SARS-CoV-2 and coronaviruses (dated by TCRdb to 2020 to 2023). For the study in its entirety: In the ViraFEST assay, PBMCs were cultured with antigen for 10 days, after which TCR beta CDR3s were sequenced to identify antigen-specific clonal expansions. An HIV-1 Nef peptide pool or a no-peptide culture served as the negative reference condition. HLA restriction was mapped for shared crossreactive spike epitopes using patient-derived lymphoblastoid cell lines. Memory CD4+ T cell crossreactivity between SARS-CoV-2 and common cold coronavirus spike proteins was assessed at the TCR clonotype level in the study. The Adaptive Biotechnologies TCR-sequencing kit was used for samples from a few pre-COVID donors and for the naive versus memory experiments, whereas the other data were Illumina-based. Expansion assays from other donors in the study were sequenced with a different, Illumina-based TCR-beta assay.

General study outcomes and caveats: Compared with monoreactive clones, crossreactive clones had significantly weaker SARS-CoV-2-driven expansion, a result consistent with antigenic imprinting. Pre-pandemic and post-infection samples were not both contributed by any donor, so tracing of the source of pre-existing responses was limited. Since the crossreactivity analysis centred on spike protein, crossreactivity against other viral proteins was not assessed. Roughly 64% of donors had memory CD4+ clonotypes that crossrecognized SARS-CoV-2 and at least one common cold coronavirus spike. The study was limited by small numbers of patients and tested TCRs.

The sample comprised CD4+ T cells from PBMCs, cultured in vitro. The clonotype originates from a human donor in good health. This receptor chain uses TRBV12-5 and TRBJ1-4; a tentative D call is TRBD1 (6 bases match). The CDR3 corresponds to CASGNRVRGNEKLFF. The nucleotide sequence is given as TGTGCTAGTGGAAACAGGGTTCGGGGTAATGAAAAACTGTTTTTT.